This TCR beta chain was documented in a study of T cell repertoires in cytomegalovirus infection. On this clonotype itself: Its antigen is undetermined.

CDR1 is MGHRA, CDR2 YSYEKL, per germline. The CDR3 runs 15 residues. V lost 1 base and J 4 bases, leaving 14 bases between the germline ends. TCRdb passed the reads through MiXCR, listing each CDR3 protein once. Of about half a million distinct CDR3 sequences listed, roughly a third are singletons. Sequenced here: cultured PBMCs, sampled from culture after CMV antigen stimulation. This TCR was sampled from a human donor in good health (CMV status not recorded). Some clones in this sample may be carry-over from other donors' samples. The V and J genes are TRBV4-1 and TRBJ2-7; no clear D gene. The CDR3 nucleotides read TGCGCCAGCAGCCAAGCGTCTCTGTCCAAGTACGAGCAGTACTTC. Translation gives CASSQASLSKYEQYF.